This T cell receptor (beta chain) originates from a study of blood T cell repertoires in COVID-19. Trimming cost V 3 bases and J 5 bases; bases outside gene matches: 8. Germline lookup yields CDR1 SGHTA and CDR2 FQGNSA. The CDR3 is 15 amino acids. The protocol was immunoSEQ multiplex PCR, while the TCRdb copy is restricted to in-frame clones and leaves out a portion. The profile covers around 270,000 clones, with less than 90% appearing a single time and roughly 1.8% taken by the ten largest. This sequence was found in a man aged 25-40 years with active or convalescent COVID-19. The genes are TRBV7-2 and TRBJ2-5, with 8 bases matching TRBD2. The specimen was peripheral blood. The CDR3 nucleotides are TGTGCCAGCAGCTTCGAAACGGGGGGGCGGGAGACCCAGTACTTC. Its protein product is CASSFETGGRETQYF. Drawing the rest from reference TRBV7-2 and TRBJ2-5, the complete variable domain is GAGVSQSPSNKVTEKGKDVELRCDPISGHTALYWYRQSLGQGLEFLIYFQGNSAPDKSGLPSDRFSAERTGGSVSTLTIQRTQQEDSAVYLCASSFETGGRETQYFGPGTRLLVL.